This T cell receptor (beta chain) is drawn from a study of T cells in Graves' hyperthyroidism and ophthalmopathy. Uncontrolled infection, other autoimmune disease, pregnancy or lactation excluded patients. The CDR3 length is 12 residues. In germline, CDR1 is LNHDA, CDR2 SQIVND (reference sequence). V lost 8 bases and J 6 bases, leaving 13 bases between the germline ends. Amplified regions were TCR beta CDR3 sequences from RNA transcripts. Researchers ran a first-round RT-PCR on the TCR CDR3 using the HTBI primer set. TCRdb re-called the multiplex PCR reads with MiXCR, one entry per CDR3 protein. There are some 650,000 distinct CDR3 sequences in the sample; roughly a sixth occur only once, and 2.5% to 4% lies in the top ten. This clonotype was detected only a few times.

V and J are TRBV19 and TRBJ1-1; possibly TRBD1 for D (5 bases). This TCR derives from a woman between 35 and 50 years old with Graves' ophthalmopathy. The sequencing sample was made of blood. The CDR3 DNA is TGTGCCAGTGGGCAGGGTGGCCCTGAAGCTTTCTTT. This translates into CASGQGGPEAFF.